This TCR beta chain was documented in a study of cytomegalovirus exposure and HLA in healthy donors. PCR involved 60 Vbeta and 13 Jbeta primers. Using immunoSEQ multiplex PCR, the repertoire was profiled, and TCRdb retains in-frame clones only, with some absent. The data show 150,000 to 200,000 clones, approximately 65% seen once. As regards this clone: What it binds is unknown.

Findings of the study overall: There were several of the most significant clusters that appeared linked to common viral pathogens in a later analysis. The presence/absence work took it that sequencing depth was about the same across donors.

As for the donors, each was a healthy bone marrow donor. The germline V and J ends were trimmed by 1 base and 7 bases, with 8 bases remaining between them. The CDR3 is 14 residues long. Germline values: CDR1 SEHNR, CDR2 FQNEAQ (reference sequence). The origin of this receptor is a man in his forties or fifties in good health and CMV-seronegative. This sequence joins TRBV7-9 and TRBJ1-6; D not certain. The specimen sequenced was PBMCs. CDR3 protein: CASSLGGLNSPLHF. The CDR3 DNA sequence: TGTGCCAGCAGCTTAGGAGGGTTAAATTCACCCCTCCACTTT.